This paragraph covers one T cell receptor (beta chain) sequence. This record comes from a study of blood T cell repertoires in COVID-19. The overall study: COVID-19 samples collected from the United States, Italy and Spain covered acute and convalescent phases. The cDNA or gDNA used as material had been derived from T cells, B-cell-depleted T cells, or PBMCs.

Original analysis: Estimates of nucleated cell counts were drawn from the amplification of reference gene primers. Clones were read by immunoSEQ multiplex PCR, and TCRdb kept only the in-frame ones, dropping some. Clone size and V and J calls were adopted from that table, with D and trimming inferred from the DNA. This table has 150,000 to 200,000 clones, 90% appearing once. There are 14 residues in the CDR3. Germline CDR1 SGHAT, CDR2 FQNNGV. V gave up 5 bases and J gave up 0 bases, with 11 bases separating them. The chain couples TRBV11-2 to TRBJ2-7; D possibly corresponds to TRBD1 (6 bases). Material: peripheral blood. This TCR derives from a man aged 50 or older with acute or convalescent COVID-19. CDR3 DNA: TGTGCCAGCAGCATTACAGGGACCTCCTACGAGCAGTACTTC. Translating it yields CASSITGTSYEQYF.